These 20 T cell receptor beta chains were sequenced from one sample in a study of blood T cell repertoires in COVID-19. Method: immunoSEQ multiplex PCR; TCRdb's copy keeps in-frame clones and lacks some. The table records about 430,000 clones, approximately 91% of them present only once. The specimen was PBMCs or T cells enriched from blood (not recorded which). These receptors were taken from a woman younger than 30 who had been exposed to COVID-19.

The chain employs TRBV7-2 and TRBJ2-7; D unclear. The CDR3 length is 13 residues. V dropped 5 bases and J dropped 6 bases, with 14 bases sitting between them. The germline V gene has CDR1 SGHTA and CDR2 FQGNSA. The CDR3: CASSTFSQVEQYF. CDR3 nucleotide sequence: TGTGCCAGCAGCACCTTCAGCCAGGTCGAGCAGTACTTC. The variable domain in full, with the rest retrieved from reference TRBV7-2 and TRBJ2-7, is GAGVSQSPSNKVTEKGKDVELRCDPISGHTALYWYRQSLGQGLEFLIYFQGNSAPDKSGLPSDRFSAERTGGSVSTLTIQRTQQEDSAVYLCASSTFSQVEQYFGPGTRLTVT.

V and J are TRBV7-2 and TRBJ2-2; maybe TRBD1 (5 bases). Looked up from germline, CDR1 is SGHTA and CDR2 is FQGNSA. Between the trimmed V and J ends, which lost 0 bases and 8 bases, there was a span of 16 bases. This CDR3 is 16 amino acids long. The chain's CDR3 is CASSLARSTAQGELFF. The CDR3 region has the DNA TGTGCCAGCAGCTTAGCGCGATCGACAGCCCAGGGGGAGCTGTTTTTT.

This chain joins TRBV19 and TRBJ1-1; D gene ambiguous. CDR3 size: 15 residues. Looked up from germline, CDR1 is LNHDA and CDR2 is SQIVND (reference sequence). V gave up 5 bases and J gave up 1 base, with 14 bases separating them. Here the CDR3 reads CASSPQLTANTEAFF. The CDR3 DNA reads TGTGCCAGTAGTCCCCAATTGACTGCGAACACTGAAGCTTTCTTT.

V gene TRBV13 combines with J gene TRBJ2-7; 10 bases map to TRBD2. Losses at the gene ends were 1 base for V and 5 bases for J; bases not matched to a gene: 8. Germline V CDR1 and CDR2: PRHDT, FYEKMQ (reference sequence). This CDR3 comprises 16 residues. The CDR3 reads CASSLVSGGFTHEQYF. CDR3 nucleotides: TGTGCCAGCAGCTTAGTTAGCGGGGGGTTCACCCACGAGCAGTACTTC.

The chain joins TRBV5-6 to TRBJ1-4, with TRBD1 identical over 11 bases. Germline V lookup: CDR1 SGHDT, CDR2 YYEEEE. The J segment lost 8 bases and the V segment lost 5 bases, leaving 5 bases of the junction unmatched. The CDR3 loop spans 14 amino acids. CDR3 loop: CASRSGTGGEKLFF. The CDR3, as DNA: TGTGCCAGCAGATCCGGGACAGGGGGAGAAAAACTGTTTTTT.

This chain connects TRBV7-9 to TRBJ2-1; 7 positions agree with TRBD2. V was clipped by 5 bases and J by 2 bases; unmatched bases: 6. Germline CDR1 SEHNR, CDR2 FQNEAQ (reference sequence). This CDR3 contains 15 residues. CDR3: CASSDGEGAYNEQFF. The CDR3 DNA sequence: TGTGCCAGCAGCGATGGGGAGGGAGCCTACAATGAGCAGTTCTTC.

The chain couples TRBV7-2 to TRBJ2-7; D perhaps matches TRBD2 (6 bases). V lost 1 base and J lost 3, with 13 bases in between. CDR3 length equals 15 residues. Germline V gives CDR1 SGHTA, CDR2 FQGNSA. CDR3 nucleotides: TGTGCCAGCAGCTTAGGAGGGACTGGGGGCTACGAGCAGTACTTC. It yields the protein CASSLGGTGGYEQYF.

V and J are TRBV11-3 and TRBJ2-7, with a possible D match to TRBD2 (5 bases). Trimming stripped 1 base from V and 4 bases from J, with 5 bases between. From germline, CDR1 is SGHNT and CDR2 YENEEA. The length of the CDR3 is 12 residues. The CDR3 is CASSLAGYEQYF. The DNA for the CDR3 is TGTGCCAGCAGCTTAGCGGGATACGAGCAGTACTTC.

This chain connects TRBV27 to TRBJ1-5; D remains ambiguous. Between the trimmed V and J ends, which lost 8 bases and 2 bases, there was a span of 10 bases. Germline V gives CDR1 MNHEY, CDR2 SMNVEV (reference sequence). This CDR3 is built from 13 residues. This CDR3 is CASRRGGNQPQHF. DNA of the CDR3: TGTGCCAGCCGACGGGGTGGCAATCAGCCCCAGCATTTT.

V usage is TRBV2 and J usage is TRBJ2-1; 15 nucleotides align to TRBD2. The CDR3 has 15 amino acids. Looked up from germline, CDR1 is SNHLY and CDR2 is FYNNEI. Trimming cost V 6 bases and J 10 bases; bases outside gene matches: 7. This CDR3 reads CASRRGLAGGGEQFF. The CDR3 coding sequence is TGTGCCAGCAGGAGGGGACTAGCGGGAGGTGGGGAGCAGTTCTTC.

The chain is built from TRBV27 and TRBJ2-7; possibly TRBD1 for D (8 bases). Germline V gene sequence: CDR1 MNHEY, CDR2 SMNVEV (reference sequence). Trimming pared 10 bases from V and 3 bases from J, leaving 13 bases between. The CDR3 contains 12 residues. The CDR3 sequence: CATTGGGYEQYF. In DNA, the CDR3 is TGTGCCACCACAGGGGGGGGCTACGAGCAGTACTTC.

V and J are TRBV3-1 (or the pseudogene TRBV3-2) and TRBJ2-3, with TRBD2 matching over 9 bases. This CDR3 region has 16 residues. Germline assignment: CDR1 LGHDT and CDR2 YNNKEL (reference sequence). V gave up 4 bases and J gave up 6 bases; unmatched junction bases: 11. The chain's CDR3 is CASSPLRRGGADTQYF. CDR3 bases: TGTGCCAGCAGCCCGTTACGGCGGGGGGGCGCGGATACGCAGTATTTT.

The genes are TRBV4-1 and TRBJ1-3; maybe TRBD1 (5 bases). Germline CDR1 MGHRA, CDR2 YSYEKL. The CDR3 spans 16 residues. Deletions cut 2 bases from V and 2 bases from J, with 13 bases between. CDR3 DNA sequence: TGCGCCAGCAGCCAACAGGGAGGAAGCGCTGGAAACACCATATATTTT. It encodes CASSQQGGSAGNTIYF.

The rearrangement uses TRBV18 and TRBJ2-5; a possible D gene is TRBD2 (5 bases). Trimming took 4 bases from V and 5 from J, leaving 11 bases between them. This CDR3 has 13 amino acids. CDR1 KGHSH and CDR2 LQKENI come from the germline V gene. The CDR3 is CASSLLERETQYF. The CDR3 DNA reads TGTGCCAGCTCACTTCTGGAGCGGGAGACCCAGTACTTC.

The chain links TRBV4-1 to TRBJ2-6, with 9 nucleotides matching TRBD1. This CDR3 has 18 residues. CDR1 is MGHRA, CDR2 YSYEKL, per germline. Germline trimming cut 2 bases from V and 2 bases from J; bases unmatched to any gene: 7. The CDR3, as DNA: TGCGCCAGCAGCCAACCCGGGACAGGGACCGCTGGGGCCAACGTCCTGACTTTC. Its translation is CASSQPGTGTAGANVLTF.

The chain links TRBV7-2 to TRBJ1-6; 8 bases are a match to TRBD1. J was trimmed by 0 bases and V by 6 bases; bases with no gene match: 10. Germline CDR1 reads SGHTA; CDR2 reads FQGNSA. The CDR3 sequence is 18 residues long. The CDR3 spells CASSYGQGKSSYNSPLHF. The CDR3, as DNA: TGTGCCAGCAGTTACGGACAGGGCAAGAGCTCCTATAATTCACCCCTCCACTTT.

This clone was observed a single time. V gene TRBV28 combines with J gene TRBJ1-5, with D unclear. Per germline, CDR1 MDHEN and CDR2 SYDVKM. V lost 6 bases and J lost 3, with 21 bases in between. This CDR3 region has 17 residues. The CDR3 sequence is CASRPQGRGGLNQPQHF. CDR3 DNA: TGTGCCAGCAGGCCTCAAGGCCGGGGAGGGCTCAATCAGCCCCAGCATTTT.

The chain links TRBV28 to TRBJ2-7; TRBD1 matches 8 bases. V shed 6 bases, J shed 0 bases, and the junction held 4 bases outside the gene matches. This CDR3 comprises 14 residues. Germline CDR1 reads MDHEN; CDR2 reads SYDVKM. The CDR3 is CASRTGDNSYEQYF. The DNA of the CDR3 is TGTGCCAGCAGGACAGGGGACAACTCCTACGAGCAGTACTTC. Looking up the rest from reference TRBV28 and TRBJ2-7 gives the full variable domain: DVKVTQSSRYLVKRTGEKVFLECVQDMDHENMFWYRQDPGLGLRLIYFSYDVKMKEKGDIPEGYSVSREKKERFSLILESASTNQTSMYLCASRTGDNSYEQYFGPGTRLTVT.

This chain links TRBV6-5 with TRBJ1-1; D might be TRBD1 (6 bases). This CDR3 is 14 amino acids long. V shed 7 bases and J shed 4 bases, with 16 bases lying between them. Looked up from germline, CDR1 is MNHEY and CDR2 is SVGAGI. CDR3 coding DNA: TGTGCCAGCATGTTGGAGGGGGGGAGCACTGAAGCTTTCTTT. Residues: CASMLEGGSTEAFF.

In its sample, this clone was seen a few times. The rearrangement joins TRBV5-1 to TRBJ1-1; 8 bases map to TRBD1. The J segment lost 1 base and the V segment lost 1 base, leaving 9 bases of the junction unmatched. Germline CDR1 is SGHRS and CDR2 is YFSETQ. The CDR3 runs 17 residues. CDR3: CASSLFGIGTGNTEAFF. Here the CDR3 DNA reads TGCGCCAGCAGCTTGTTCGGGATCGGGACAGGGAACACTGAAGCTTTCTTT.